This T cell receptor beta chain was sequenced for a study of long-term antiretroviral therapy in people with HIV. Study as a whole: Samples collected earliest predate the 2015 immediate-ART recommendation by about a decade.

The assay used was immunoSEQ (version v3.0), run at survey level. The data were produced by immunoSEQ multiplex PCR, yet TCRdb's version contains in-frame clones alone and is incomplete. Here the sample spans about 16,000 clones, 78% being singletons. V dropped 4 bases and J dropped 0 bases, with 10 bases sitting between them. The CDR3 totals 15 residues. CDR1 is LGHNA and CDR2 is YNFKEQ in the germline V gene. In the United States, treatment was given to all participants with HIV. Specimens carried 1-10 million cryopreserved PBMC before DNA extraction. A note on this clone: The antigen remains unidentified.

Overall study results and limits: HIV repertoire CDR3 lengths ranged less widely than those of controls.

The chain combines TRBV4-2 with TRBJ2-4; D may be TRBD2 (5 bases). The starting material was unsorted PBMCs, obtained approximately 3.2 years after starting antiretroviral therapy. The receptor was derived from a woman in her 40s with HIV. The CDR3 DNA sequence: TGTGCCAGCAGCCCTACGGGGTTAGCCAAAAACATTCAGTACTTC. Translation gives CASSPTGLAKNIQYF.